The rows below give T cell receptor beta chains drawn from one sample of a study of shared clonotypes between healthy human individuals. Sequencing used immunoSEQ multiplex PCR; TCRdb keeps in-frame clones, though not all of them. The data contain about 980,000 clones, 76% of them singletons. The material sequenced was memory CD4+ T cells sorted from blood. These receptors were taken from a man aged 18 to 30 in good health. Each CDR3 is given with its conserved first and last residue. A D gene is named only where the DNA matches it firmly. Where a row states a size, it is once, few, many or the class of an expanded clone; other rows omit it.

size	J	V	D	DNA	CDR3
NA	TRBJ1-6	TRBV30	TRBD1	TGTGCCTGGGCGGACAGGCAAAATTCACCCCTCCACTTT	CAWADRQNSPLHF
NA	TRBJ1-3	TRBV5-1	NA	TGCGCCAGCAGCTTGGAGGCGGACGGTGGAAACACCATATATTTT	CASSLEADGGNTIYF
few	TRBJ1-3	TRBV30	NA	TGTGCCTGGAGTGTAGGGAACACCATATATTTT	CAWSVGNTIYF
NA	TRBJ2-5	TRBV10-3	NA	TGTGCCATCAGTGAGACGGAGAAAGGCAGGGAGACCCAGTACTTC	CAISETEKGRETQYF
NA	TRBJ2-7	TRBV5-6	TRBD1	TGTGCCAGCAGCTTCGGGACAGGGGGCCCCTACGAGCAGTACTTC	CASSFGTGGPYEQYF
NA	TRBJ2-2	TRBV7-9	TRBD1	TGTGCCAGCAGCCACGGGACAGGAACGAACACCGGGGAGCTGTTTTTT	CASSHGTGTNTGELFF
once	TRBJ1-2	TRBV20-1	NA	TGCAGTGCTAGAGACGAGGGCTACACCTTC	CSARDEGYTF
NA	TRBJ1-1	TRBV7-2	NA	TGTGCCAGCACCAGACATAAGAACACTGAAGCTTTCTTT	CASTRHKNTEAFF
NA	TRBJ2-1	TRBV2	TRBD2	TGTGCCAGCAGTGAAGCGCAGGGTAGAGGGAGGGAGAATGAGCAGTTCTTC	CASSEAQGRGRENEQFF
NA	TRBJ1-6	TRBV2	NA	TGTGCCAGCAGAGAACAGGGTCGCCCTAATTCACCCCTCCACTTT	CASREQGRPNSPLHF
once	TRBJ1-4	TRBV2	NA	TGTGCCAGCAGTGAAGCGGATAGAACAGGAAATGAAAAACTGTTTTTT	CASSEADRTGNEKLFF
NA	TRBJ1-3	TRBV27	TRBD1	TGTGCCAGCAGACGAGGGGGCGAGGGAAACACCATATATTTT	CASRRGGEGNTIYF